What follows are 9 T cell receptor beta chains derived from one specimen sequenced in a study of chemoradiotherapy in HPV16-positive cancers. Only in-frame clones appear in the TCRdb table, and some are missing; sequencing was by immunoSEQ multiplex PCR. Of some 17,000 clones listed, approximately 89% are singletons. The sample consisted of blood, taken from a patient who underwent chemoradiotherapy. Receptors were obtained from a human donor with HPV-associated anogenital cancer.

The chain recombines TRBV28 with TRBJ1-1, with no clear D. Germline V gene lookup returns CDR1 MDHEN and CDR2 SYDVKM. V gave up 2 bases and J gave up 9 bases, with 10 bases separating them. This CDR3 contains 12 residues. The chain's CDR3 is CASSLLKAQAFF. In nucleotides, the CDR3 is TGTGCCAGCAGTTTACTTAAGGCGCAAGCTTTCTTT.

J is TRBJ1-3 and V is TRBV9; tentative D call: TRBD1 (6 bases). Germline CDR1 SGDLS, CDR2 YYNGEE. The CDR3 covers 18 residues. Trimming removed 4 bases from V and 0 bases from J, with 20 bases in between. DNA for the CDR3: TGTGCCAGCAGCCCAGAGGGGGGGGCCTTCGTCTCTGGAAACACCATATATTTT. This sequence encodes CASSPEGGAFVSGNTIYF.

This chain links TRBV28 with TRBJ1-2; TRBD1 agrees at 8 bases. Germline V lookup: CDR1 MDHEN, CDR2 SYDVKM. The CDR3 extends over 15 amino acids. V was clipped by 4 bases and J by 7 bases; unmatched bases: 11. CDR3 protein: CASSSPGQGIRGYTF. The DNA of the CDR3 is TGTGCCAGCAGTTCCCCCGGACAGGGAATCCGTGGCTACACCTTC.

The chain carries TRBV2 and TRBJ2-3, with 9 bases fitting TRBD2. Per the germline V gene, CDR1 is SNHLY and CDR2 is FYNNEI. This CDR3 is built from 15 residues. The trim removed 7 bases at V and 1 base at J, leaving 6 bases unmatched. The CDR3 spells CASIFSSGGTDTQYF. DNA of the CDR3: TGTGCCAGCATATTCTCTAGCGGGGGCACAGATACGCAGTATTTT.

This chain links TRBV6-5 with TRBJ2-7, with D perhaps TRBD2 (6 bases). CDR1 is MNHEY, CDR2 SVGAGI, per germline. Trimming shortened V by 1 base and J by 1 base, and 14 bases separated the two germline ends. The CDR3 has 16 amino acids. The CDR3 here is CASSYYGGVLSYEQYF. CDR3 coding DNA: TGTGCCAGCAGTTACTACGGGGGAGTGCTTTCCTACGAGCAGTACTTC.

The V gene is TRBV28, the J gene TRBJ2-7, with TRBD1 as a possible D gene (7 bases). The V end lost 6 bases, the J end lost 3 bases, and 15 bases lay between the germline ends. CDR3 size: 14 residues. Germline CDR1 and CDR2: MDHEN and SYDVKM. Here the CDR3 DNA reads TGTGCCAGCAGCTTCGCGGGACAGAGCTACGAGCAGTACTTC. Encoded protein: CASSFAGQSYEQYF. The variable domain in full, completed from reference TRBV28 and TRBJ2-7, reads DVKVTQSSRYLVKRTGEKVFLECVQDMDHENMFWYRQDPGLGLRLIYFSYDVKMKEKGDIPEGYSVSREKKERFSLILESASTNQTSMYLCASSFAGQSYEQYFGPGTRLTVT.

This clone was counted a single time. This chain joins TRBV19 and TRBJ2-3, with D possibly matching TRBD2 (6 bases). The germline CDR1 and CDR2 sequences are LNHDA and SQIVND (reference sequence). Trimming shortened V by 4 bases and J by 1 base, and 9 bases separated the two germline ends. CDR3 length equals 14 residues. This CDR3 is CASSRVAGTDTQYF. The CDR3 DNA follows: TGTGCCAGTAGTAGGGTAGCGGGCACAGATACGCAGTATTTT.

V is TRBV28 and J is TRBJ2-2, with D possibly matching TRBD1 (6 bases). Germline assignment: CDR1 MDHEN and CDR2 SYDVKM. This CDR3 spans 13 amino acids. V lost 7 bases to trimming and J lost 5 bases, with 11 bases between them. Written as DNA, the CDR3 is TGTGCCAGCAAACGAGGGGGTACCGGGGAGCTGTTTTTT. Residues: CASKRGGTGELFF.

The sample holds one count of this clone. The chain is built from TRBV2 and TRBJ1-5; D is undetermined. Trimming left V 3 bases short and J 7 bases short, with 19 bases between. CDR1 SNHLY and CDR2 FYNNEI come from the germline V gene. The CDR3 extends over 16 amino acids. The CDR3 sequence is CASSEGSSGFNQPQHF. In nucleotides, the CDR3 is TGTGCCAGCAGTGAGGGATCTTCGGGGTTTAACCAGCCCCAGCATTTT.